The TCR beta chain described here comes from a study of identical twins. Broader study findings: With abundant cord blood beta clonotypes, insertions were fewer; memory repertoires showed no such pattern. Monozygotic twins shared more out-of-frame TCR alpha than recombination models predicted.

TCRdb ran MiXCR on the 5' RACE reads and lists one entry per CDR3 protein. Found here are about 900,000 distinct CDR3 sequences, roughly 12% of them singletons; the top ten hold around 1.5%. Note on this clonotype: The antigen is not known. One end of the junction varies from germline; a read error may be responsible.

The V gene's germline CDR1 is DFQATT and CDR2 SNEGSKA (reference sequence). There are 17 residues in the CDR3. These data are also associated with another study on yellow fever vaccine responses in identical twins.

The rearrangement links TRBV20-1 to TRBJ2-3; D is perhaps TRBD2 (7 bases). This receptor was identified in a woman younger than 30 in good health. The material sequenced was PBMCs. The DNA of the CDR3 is TGCTGTGCTAGGGGGGGGACGAGCGGACCTAGCACAGATACGCAGTATTTT. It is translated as CCARGGTSGPSTDTQYF.